This TCR beta chain derives from a study of T-cell reconstitution after alpha-beta-depleted transplantation in children (TCRdb year 2016). Regarding the complete study: T-cell immune reconstitution after TCRalphabeta/CD19-depleted allogeneic hematopoietic cell transplantation in children was quantitatively tracked in the study by means of TCR repertoire profiling.

The CDR3 spans 16 residues, from the cysteine through the phenylalanine. Just the 48-base CDR3 DNA is kept, in frame starting at base 1. Sequences SGDLS (CDR1) and YYNGEE (CDR2) are obtained from the germline V gene. V lost 3 bases and J lost 0 bases; the stretch between them is 16 bases long. Comment on this clonotype: Its antigen is not yet known. Base qualities are not provided; no much larger clone lies one nucleotide away.

Receptors were amplified or captured by PCR. The listed sequencing device is Illumina HiSeq 2500. TCR library preparation used molecular barcoding, with unique molecular identifiers applied to normalize quantification of the TCRbeta repertoire. TCRdb trimmed public reads at Q25 via fastp, called clones via MiXCR and kept in-frame beta chains. Under each unique CDR3 protein, matching rows form one entry showing the most common genes and DNA. This sample gives hundreds of thousands of distinct CDR3 sequences in total; around 16% of them show up just once. In total, the top ten clones hold 1.1% of the sample.

This receptor was obtained from a human donor who donated a stem cell graft to a child with acute myeloid leukemia. This specimen consisted of PBMCs from the stem cell graft donor, obtained from the stem cell graft. The receptor chain draws on TRBV9 and TRBJ2-7; the D gene is perhaps TRBD1, on 6 matching bases. Read as DNA, the sequence is TGTGCCAGCAGCGCCCACCCCCAGGGGAGCTCCTACGAGCAGTACTTC. It encodes CASSAHPQGSSYEQYF.